Detailed here is one T cell receptor beta chain. This specimen comes from a study of blood T cell repertoires in COVID-19. Study summary: Acute-phase and convalescent COVID-19 samples originated in the United States, Italy and Spain. T cells, B-cell-depleted T cells, or PBMCs provided the cDNA or gDNA that served as material.

V shed 0 bases and J 6 bases; nucleotides not matched to a gene: 3. CDR1 is SGHKS, CDR2 YYEKEE, per germline (reference sequence). The CDR3 loop spans 14 amino acids. Original methodology: Nucleated cell counts were estimated from reference gene primer amplification. Here immunoSEQ multiplex PCR was the method, and the copy in TCRdb shows in-frame clones only, minus some. The V and J calls and clone size were taken over from that table, and D and trimming were inferred from the DNA. The top ten clones hold 7% of a sample with about 90,000 clones, over 75% of them seen once. The V call is TRBV5-5, the J call TRBJ1-5, with 7 positions matching TRBD1. The source is a man in his sixties or seventies with acute or convalescent COVID-19. Sequenced sample: peripheral blood. CDR3: CASSLDRGSQPQHF. CDR3 nucleotide sequence: TGTGCCAGCAGCTTGGACAGGGGAAGTCAGCCCCAGCATTTT.